Listed here is a single T cell receptor (beta chain). The antigen remains unidentified. This record belongs to a study of cytomegalovirus exposure and HLA in healthy donors. Whole-study results and caveats: An analysis that was carried out later associated approximately 17,000 TCR beta sequences with HLA alleles at 0.05 false discovery rate.

PCR involved 60 Vbeta and 13 Jbeta primers. Methods used by the authors: Unique TCR beta chains numbered around 75 million in a later analysis, with roughly 10 million shared. Profiling relied on immunoSEQ multiplex PCR, and the TCRdb table lists in-frame clones only, not all of them. The DNA was the basis for D and trimming; V, J and clone size are from that table. The sample holds about 140,000 clones, 79% seen once. V lost 5 bases and J lost 5; bases outside the gene matches: 9. This CDR3 region has 15 residues. Looked up from germline, CDR1 is SGHAT and CDR2 is FQNNGV. The sample consisted of PBMCs. The clonotype originates from a male donor in good health and CMV-seronegative. This sequence joins TRBV11-2 and TRBJ2-3; 8 nucleotides agree with TRBD2. CDR3 in amino acids: CASSPQRGSVDTQYF. The CDR3 bases are TGTGCCAGCAGCCCTCAGCGGGGGTCGGTAGATACGCAGTATTTT.